One and the same sample provided the 10 T cell receptor beta chains below, sequenced in a study of cytomegalovirus exposure and HLA in healthy donors. PCR used 60 Vbeta primers and 13 Jbeta primers. This table comes from immunoSEQ multiplex PCR, and its TCRdb copy is limited to in-frame clones, with some not included. The sample lists roughly 78,000 clones, 60% to 70% occurring once. Sequencing was done on a sample of PBMCs. These TCRs come from a man under 40 in good health and CMV-seropositive.

The rearrangement joins TRBV5-1 to TRBJ2-7; 9 bases align to TRBD2. Trimming removed 0 bases from V and 3 bases from J; junction bases left unmatched: 4. In germline, CDR1 is SGHRS, CDR2 YFSETQ. The CDR3 is 15 amino acids. The CDR3 loop reads CASSLEGRGGYEQYF. In DNA, the CDR3 is TGCGCCAGCAGCTTGGAAGGGCGGGGGGGCTACGAGCAGTACTTC.

The chain links TRBV5-1 to TRBJ2-7; weak D call: TRBD2 (5 bases). Germline-derived CDR1 and CDR2 are SGHRS and YFSETQ. Trimming cost V 9 bases and J 3 bases, with 13 bases left between them. The CDR3 is 12 amino acids. CDR3 protein: CATRLEGYEQYF. The CDR3 bases are TGCGCCACGCGCCTTGAGGGCTACGAGCAGTACTTC.

This chain links TRBV5-1 with TRBJ1-4; tentative D call: TRBD1 (5 bases). V was pared by 0 bases and J by 8 bases, with 11 bases between. This CDR3 spans 14 amino acids. Germline V gene lookup returns CDR1 SGHRS and CDR2 YFSETQ. In DNA, the CDR3 is TGCGCCAGCAGCTTGGCAGGGATGGAGGAAAAACTGTTTTTT. Its protein product is CASSLAGMEEKLFF.

This clone was counted only a few times. This chain connects TRBV29-1 to TRBJ1-1; no definite D call. V lost 6 bases and J 5 bases, leaving 16 bases between the germline ends. CDR3 length equals 13 residues. Per germline, CDR1 SQVTM and CDR2 ANQGSEA. CDR3 protein: CSVKEGIVTEAFF. In DNA, the CDR3 is TGCAGCGTGAAGGAGGGAATAGTGACTGAAGCTTTCTTT.

DNA of the CDR3: TGTGCCAGCAGTCCGGTGGGTATGAGGACAGATACGCAGTATTTT. Its translation is CASSPVGMRTDTQYF. The gene calls are TRBV27 and TRBJ2-3; D is undetermined. V was cut by 5 bases and J by 3 bases, with 15 bases left in between. This CDR3 has 15 amino acids. Germline CDR1 and CDR2: MNHEY and SMNVEV (reference sequence).

The chain uses TRBV21-1 and TRBJ1-5; the D call in the table, TRBD1, was not verified against the DNA. TRBV21-1 is recorded as a pseudogene. The CDR3 runs to 18 residues. In DNA form, the CDR3 reads TGTGCCAGCAGTTATAGGGGCAGGGGTACTCACCATGATTTGGCCCAGCATTTT. The encoded protein is CASSYRGRGTHHDLAQHF.

The chain uses TRBV28 and TRBJ1-5; 9 positions match TRBD1. Trimming at V came to 7 bases and at J to 4 bases, leaving 5 bases not matched to a gene. The germline V gene has CDR1 MDHEN and CDR2 SYDVKM. The CDR3 has 14 residues. In nucleotides, the CDR3 is TGTGCCAGCAACCCAGGGACAGGGAATCAGCCCCAGCATTTT. This encodes CASNPGTGNQPQHF.

The V gene is TRBV14, the J gene TRBJ2-7; D not certain. Germline CDR1 reads SGHDN; CDR2 reads FVKESK. Trimming left V 4 bases short and J 0 bases short, with 13 bases between. The CDR3 extends over 15 amino acids. Here the CDR3 DNA reads TGTGCCAGCAGCCGGTCAGCGCCGAGCTCCTACGAGCAGTACTTC. Its translation: CASSRSAPSSYEQYF.

V is TRBV5-8 and J is TRBJ2-3; TRBD2 matches at 11 bases. The CDR3 has 20 amino acids. J was trimmed by 3 bases and V by 0 bases; bases with no gene match: 15. The germline V gene has CDR1 SGHTS and CDR2 YDEGEE. The CDR3 DNA sequence: TGTGCCAGCAGCTTGGCCGGGGATGGTAGCGGGAGGGCGGGAACAGATACGCAGTATTTT. Amino acids: CASSLAGDGSGRAGTDTQYF.

The genes are TRBV7-3 and TRBJ2-3, with 7 positions matching TRBD1. The CDR3 loop spans 15 amino acids. J was trimmed by 7 bases and V by 2 bases; bases with no gene match: 9. Germline V CDR1 and CDR2: SGHTA, FQGTGA. In nucleotides, the CDR3 is TGTGCCAGCAGCTTATTTCCAGGGGGAACGCATACGCAGTATTTT. Encoded protein: CASSLFPGGTHTQYF.